This T cell receptor (beta chain) stems from a study of vaccination effects on CD4 cells after COVID-19. Study overall: Relative to the second dose, post-vaccine samples were obtained a median of 72 days later. Study observations and caveats: Late in the post-vaccination period, infection-induced and vaccine-induced clones underwent marked clonal contraction.

The table came from immunoSEQ multiplex PCR; TCRdb's copy has only in-frame clones and leaves some out. The data show tens of thousands of clones, around 70% seen once. Cells that had been cultured for nine to eleven days were the source of isolated CD4+ T cells. It was two doses of either the BNT162b2 or mRNA-1273 vaccine that participants received. Nucleocapsid antibodies were negative in the vaccine recipients, who had never had SARS-CoV-2 infection. Half the medium was swapped for IL-2 medium on days 3 and 7. Remarks on this clone: Its antigen is not identified.

Germline lookup yields CDR1 WSHSY and CDR2 SAAADI. The CDR3 is made up of 13 amino acids. The ends were cut back, 6 bases at V and 6 bases at J, with 15 bases in the middle. The genes are TRBV10-2 and TRBJ2-7, with a possible D match to TRBD1 (6 bases). The sequenced sample was CD4+ T cells from PBMCs cultured without peptide, obtained after COVID-19 vaccination. The sequence was collected from a human donor who received a COVID-19 vaccine. CDR3 residues: CASRDTGSGEQYV. In DNA, the CDR3 is TGCGCCAGCAGGGACACAGGGTCTGGCGAGCAGTACGTC.